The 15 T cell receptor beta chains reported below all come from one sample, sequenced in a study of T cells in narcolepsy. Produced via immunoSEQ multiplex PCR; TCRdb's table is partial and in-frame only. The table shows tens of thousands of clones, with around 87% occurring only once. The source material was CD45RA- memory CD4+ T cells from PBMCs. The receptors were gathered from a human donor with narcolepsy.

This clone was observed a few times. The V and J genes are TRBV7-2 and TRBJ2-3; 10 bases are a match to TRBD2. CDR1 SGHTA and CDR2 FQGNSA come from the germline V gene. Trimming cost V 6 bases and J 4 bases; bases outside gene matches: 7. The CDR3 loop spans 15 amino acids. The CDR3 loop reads CASRPSGSPPDTQYF. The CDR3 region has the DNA TGTGCCAGCAGACCTAGCGGGAGTCCCCCAGATACGCAGTATTTT.

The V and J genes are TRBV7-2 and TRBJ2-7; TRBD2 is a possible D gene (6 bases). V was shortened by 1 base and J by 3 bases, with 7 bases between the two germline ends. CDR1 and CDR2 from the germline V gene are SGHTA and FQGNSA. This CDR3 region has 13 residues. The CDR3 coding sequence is TGTGCCAGCAGCTTAGTTAGCGGCTACGAGCAGTACTTC. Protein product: CASSLVSGYEQYF.

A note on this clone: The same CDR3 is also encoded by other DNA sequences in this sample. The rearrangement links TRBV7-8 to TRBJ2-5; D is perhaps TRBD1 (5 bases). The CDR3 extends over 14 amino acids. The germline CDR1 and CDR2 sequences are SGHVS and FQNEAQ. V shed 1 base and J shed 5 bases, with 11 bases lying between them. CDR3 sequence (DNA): TGTGCCAGCAGCTTAGGCAGGGTGGGGGAGACCCAGTACTTC. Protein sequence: CASSLGRVGETQYF.

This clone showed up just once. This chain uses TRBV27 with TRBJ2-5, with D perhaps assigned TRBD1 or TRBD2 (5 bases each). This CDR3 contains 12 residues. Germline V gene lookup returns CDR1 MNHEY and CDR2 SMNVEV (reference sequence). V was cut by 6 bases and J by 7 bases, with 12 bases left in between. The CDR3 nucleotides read TGTGCCAGCAGGCCGAGTGGGGGGACCCAGTACTTC. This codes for CASRPSGGTQYF.

The CDR3 DNA is TGTGCCAGCAGTGAAATGGGGTGGACAGAAAAACTGTTTTTT. Its translation is CASSEMGWTEKLFF. The chain is built from TRBV6-1 and TRBJ1-4, with D possibly being TRBD1 (5 bases). The CDR3 loop spans 14 amino acids. With 2 bases removed from V and 8 bases from J, the gap between germline ends came to 12 bases. Germline CDR1 MNHNS, CDR2 SASEGT.

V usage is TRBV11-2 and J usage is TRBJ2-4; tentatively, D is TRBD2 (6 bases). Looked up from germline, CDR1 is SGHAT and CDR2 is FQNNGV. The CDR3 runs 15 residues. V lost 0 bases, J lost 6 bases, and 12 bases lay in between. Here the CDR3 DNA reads TGTGCCAGCAGCTTAGATTTAGACGGGAGAAACATTCAGTACTTC. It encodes CASSLDLDGRNIQYF.

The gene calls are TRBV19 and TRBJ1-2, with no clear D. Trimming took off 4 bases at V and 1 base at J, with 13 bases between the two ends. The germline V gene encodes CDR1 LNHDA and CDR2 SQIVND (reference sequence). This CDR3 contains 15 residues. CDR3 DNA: TGTGCCAGTAGTACGACTCGACGGCTTAACTATGGCTACACCTTC. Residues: CASSTTRRLNYGYTF.

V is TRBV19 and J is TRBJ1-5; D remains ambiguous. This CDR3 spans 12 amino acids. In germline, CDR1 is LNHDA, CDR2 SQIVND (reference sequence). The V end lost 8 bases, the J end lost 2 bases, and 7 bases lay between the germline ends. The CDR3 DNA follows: TGTGCCAGTGAGTTCGGCAATCAGCCCCAGCATTTT. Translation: CASEFGNQPQHF.

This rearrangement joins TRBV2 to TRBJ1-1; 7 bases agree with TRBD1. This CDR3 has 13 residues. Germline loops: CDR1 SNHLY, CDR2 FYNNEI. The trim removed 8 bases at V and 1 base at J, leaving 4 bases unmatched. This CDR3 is CASARDRNTEAFF. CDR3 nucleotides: TGTGCCAGCGCAAGGGACAGGAACACTGAAGCTTTCTTT.

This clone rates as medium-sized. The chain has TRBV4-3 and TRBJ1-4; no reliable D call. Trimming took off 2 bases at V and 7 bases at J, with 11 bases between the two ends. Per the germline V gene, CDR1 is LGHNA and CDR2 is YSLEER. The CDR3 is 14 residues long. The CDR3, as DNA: TGCGCCAGCAGCCAAAATTCGGTGGGTGAAAAACTGTTTTTT. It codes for CASSQNSVGEKLFF.

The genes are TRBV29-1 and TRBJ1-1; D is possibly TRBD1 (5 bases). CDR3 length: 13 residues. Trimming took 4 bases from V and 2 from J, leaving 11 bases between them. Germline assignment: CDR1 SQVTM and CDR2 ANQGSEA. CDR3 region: CSVVADRNTEAFF. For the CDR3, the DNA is TGCAGCGTTGTGGCTGACAGAAACACTGAAGCTTTCTTT.

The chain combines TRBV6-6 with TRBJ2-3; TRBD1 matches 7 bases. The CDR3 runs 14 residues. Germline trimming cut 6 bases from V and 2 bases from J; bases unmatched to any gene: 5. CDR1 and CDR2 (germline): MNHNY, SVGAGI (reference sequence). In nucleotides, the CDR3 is TGTGCCAGCAGCAGGGGGACAGACACAGATACGCAGTATTTT. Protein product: CASSRGTDTDTQYF.

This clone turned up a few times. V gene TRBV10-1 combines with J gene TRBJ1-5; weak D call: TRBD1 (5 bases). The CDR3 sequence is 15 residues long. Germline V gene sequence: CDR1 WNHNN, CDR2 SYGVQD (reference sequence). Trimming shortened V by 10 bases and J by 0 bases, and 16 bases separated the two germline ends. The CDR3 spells CATYFDRYSNQPQHF. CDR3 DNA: TGCGCCACCTACTTTGACAGATATAGCAATCAGCCCCAGCATTTT.

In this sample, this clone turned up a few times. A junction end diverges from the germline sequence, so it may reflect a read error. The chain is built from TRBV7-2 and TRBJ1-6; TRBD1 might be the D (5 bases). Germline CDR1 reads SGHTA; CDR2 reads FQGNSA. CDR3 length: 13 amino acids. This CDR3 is CASSLSTGTAISF. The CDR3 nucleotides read TGTGCCAGCAGCCTAAGCACCGGGACGGCTATATCCTTT.

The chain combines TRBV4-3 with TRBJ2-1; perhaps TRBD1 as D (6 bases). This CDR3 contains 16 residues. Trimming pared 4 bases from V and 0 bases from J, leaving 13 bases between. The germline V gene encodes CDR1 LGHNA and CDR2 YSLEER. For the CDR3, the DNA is TGCGCCAGCAGCCGGGACATCGTGAGCTCCTACAATGAGCAGTTCTTC. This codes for CASSRDIVSSYNEQFF.